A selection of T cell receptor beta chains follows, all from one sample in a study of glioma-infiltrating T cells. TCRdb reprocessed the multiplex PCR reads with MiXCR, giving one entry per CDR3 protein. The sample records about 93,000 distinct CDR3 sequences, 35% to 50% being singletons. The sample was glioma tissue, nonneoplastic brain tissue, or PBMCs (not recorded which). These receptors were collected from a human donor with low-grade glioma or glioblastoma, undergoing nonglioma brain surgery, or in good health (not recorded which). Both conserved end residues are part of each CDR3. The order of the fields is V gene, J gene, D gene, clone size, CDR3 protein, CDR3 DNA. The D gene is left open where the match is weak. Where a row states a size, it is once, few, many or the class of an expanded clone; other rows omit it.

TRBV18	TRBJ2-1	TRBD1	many	CASSPRTGGENEQFF	TGTGCCAGCTCACCGAGGACAGGGGGCGAAAATGAGCAGTTCTTC
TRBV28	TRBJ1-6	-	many	CATIDSQTRELHF	TGTGCCACCATCGACAGCCAGACCCGCGAACTCCACTTT
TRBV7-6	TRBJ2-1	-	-	CASSGDIYEQFF	TGTGCCAGCAGCGGCGACATTTACGAACAGTTCTTC
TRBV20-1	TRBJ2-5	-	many	CSARGTLGLETQYF	TGCAGTGCTAGAGGCACCCTGGGGTTAGAGACCCAGTACTTC
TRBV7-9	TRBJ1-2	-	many	CATTAYGGMGYGYTF	TGTGCCACCACAGCTTACGGAGGGATGGGCTATGGCTACACCTTC
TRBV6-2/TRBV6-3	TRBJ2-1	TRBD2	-	CASSSILAGVSNEQFF	TGTGCCAGCAGTTCCATCCTAGCGGGAGTGTCAAATGAGCAGTTCTTC
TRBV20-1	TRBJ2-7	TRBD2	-	CSARDRVARSGGYEQYF	TGCAGTGCTAGAGATCGCGTCGCTCGGAGCGGGGGTTACGAGCAGTACTTC
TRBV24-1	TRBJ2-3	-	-	CATVRTTDTQCF	TGTGCCACCGTACGGACCACAGATACGCAGTGTTTT
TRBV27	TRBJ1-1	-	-	CASTQRQGNTEAFF	TGCGCCAGCACGCAGAGGCAAGGGAACACTGAAGCTTTCTTT
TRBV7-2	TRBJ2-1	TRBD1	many	CASSGVGQGASYNEQFF	TGTGCCAGCAGCGGGGTGGGACAGGGGGCTTCCTACAATGAGCAGTTCTTC
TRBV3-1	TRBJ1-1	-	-	CASSQRRQVDTEAYF	TGTGCCAGCAGCCAGAGGCGACAGGTGGACACTGAAGCTTACTTT
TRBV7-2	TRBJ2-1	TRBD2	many	CASSLQRDHEQFF	TGTGCCAGCAGCTTACAGCGGGACCATGAGCAGTTCTTC
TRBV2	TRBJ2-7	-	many	CASSVETVSYEQYF	TGTGCCAGCAGTGTGGAGACAGTTTCCTACGAGCAGTACTTC
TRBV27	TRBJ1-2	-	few	CASSLGRGYGYTF	TGTGCCAGCAGTTTGGGCAGAGGCTATGGCTACACCTTC
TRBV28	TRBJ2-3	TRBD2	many	CASSLWGGYGTDTQYF	TGTGCCAGCAGCCTCTGGGGGGGTTACGGGACAGATACGCAGTATTTT
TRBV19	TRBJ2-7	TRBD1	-	CASKGGTGYEQYF	TGTGCCAGTAAGGGCGGGACAGGGTACGAGCAGTACTTC
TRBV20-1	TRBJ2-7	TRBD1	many	CSARFLRDREQYF	TGCAGTGCTAGGTTTCTGAGGGACAGGGAGCAGTACTTC
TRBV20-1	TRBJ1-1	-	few	CSASYGKNTEAFF	TGCAGTGCTAGTTACGGGAAGAACACTGAAGCTTTCTTT
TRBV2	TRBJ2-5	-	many	CASSEEGVRETQYF	TGTGCCAGCAGTGAAGAAGGGGTCCGGGAGACCCAGTACTTC
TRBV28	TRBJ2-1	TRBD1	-	CASSRQGVHEQFF	TGTGCCAGCAGCCGACAGGGGGTCCATGAGCAGTTCTTC
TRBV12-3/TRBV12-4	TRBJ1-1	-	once	CASSFPGLEASF	TGTGCCAGCAGTTTCCCCGGACTTGAAGCTTCCTTT
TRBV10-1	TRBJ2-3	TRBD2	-	CASAGTRADTQYF	TGCGCCAGCGCAGGGACTAGAGCAGATACGCAGTATTTT
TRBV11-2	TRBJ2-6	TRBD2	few	CASSPLRETSGGGGGANVLTF	TGTGCCAGCAGCCCTTTAAGGGAGACTAGCGGGGGGGGAGGTGGGGCCAACGTCCTGACTTTC